This record covers a single T cell receptor beta chain. CDR1 is LNHDA and CDR2 is SQIVND in the germline V gene (reference sequence). Trimming took 11 bases from V and 7 from J; bases not matched to a gene: 15. The CDR3 has 15 amino acids. The entry originates in a study of shared clonotypes between healthy human individuals. Study-level background: Donors consisted of two women and three men between 18 and 49.

Genomic DNA of every subset was divided equally among multiple immunoSEQ plates. Repertoires were generated with immunoSEQ multiplex PCR, while TCRdb's copy carries only in-frame clones and drops some. The sample includes under 1,100,000 clones, under 80% of them seen just once. CD45RA+ naive and CD45RA-negative memory subsets were separated from CD4+ cells. The sample taken for sequencing was memory CD4+ T cells sorted from blood. Subset described: CD45RA-negative fraction. The source of this sequence is a man between 18 and 35 years old in good health. The rearrangement uses TRBV19 and TRBJ2-1; 9 bases line up with TRBD1. CDR3 DNA: TGTGCCTCCCGGGATCCGGGACAGGGTAGAAATGAGCAGTTCTTC. Its protein is CASRDPGQGRNEQFF.